This T cell receptor (beta chain) was identified during a study of radiotherapy plus CTLA-4 blockade in lung cancer. Study details: For approximately 17% of patients, objective responses occurred, and approximately 31% had disease control.

As to this clone: Its specificity is unknown.

This CDR3 contains 14 residues. Germline V lookup: CDR1 GTSNPN, CDR2 SVGIG (reference sequence). V lost 5 bases and J lost 7, with 15 bases in between. Patients had chemo-refractory metastatic non-small-cell lung cancer and received focal radiation plus CTLA-4 blockade that used ipilimumab. Findings and caveats of the study: How blood T cell clones changed early, along with interferon-beta, reportedly forecast response best. In blood, TCR clones derived from the tumor expanded after radiotherapy plus ipilimumab.

Clones were sequenced by immunoSEQ multiplex PCR, and TCRdb holds only the in-frame ones, with some missing. The sample yields 81,000 or so clones, approximately 86% seen once. The receptor's source is a human donor with non-small cell lung cancer who had stable disease on radiotherapy plus ipilimumab. The chain carries TRBV30 and TRBJ1-6, with a weak D call TRBD1 (6 bases). The sequencing here drew on peripheral blood, taken from a patient treated with radiotherapy plus ipilimumab. The CDR3 sequence is CAWVTGGGNSPLHF. DNA of the CDR3: TGTGCCTGGGTGACGGGGGGCGGGAATTCACCCCTCCACTTT.